This is a list of T cell receptor beta chains from one sample in a study of blood T cell repertoires in COVID-19. The assay was immunoSEQ multiplex PCR, and TCRdb's table has in-frame clones only and misses some. The sample shows approximately 220,000 clones, about 86% of them seen only once. The sequencing input was peripheral blood. These receptors were obtained from a woman between 45 and 65 years old with acute or convalescent COVID-19. The CDR3 runs from the conserved cysteine through the conserved F or W. Each record gives: D gene, J gene, clone size, V gene, CDR3 protein, CDR3 DNA. A D gene is named only where the DNA matches it firmly. Where a row states a size, it is once, few, many or the class of an expanded clone; other rows omit it.

-	TRBJ2-5	-	TRBV7-2	CASSLVRQGGTQYF	TGTGCCAGCAGCTTAGTTAGGCAGGGGGGGACCCAGTACTTC
-	TRBJ2-2	-	TRBV5-1	CASSFTSGLNTGELFF	TGCGCCAGCAGCTTTACAAGCGGATTGAACACCGGGGAGCTGTTTTTT
-	TRBJ2-1	-	TRBV9	CASSVYSSYNEQFF	TGTGCCAGCAGCGTTTACAGTTCCTACAATGAGCAGTTCTTC
-	TRBJ1-5	once	TRBV27	CASSLNRGGEQPQHF	TGTGCCAGCAGTCTCAACCGGGGGGGGGAACAGCCCCAGCATTTT
-	TRBJ2-3	-	TRBV5-1	CASSYLTGAVADTQYF	TGCGCCAGCAGCTACCTGACAGGTGCTGTGGCAGATACGCAGTATTTT
TRBD2	TRBJ2-1	-	TRBV24-1	CATSDRTSGTNEQFF	TGTGCCACCAGTGACCGGACTAGCGGCACCAATGAGCAGTTCTTC
-	TRBJ2-5	-	TRBV28	CASTYRDLGETQYF	TGTGCCAGCACCTACAGGGATTTGGGCGAGACCCAGTACTTC
-	TRBJ1-5	few	TRBV5-1	CASSLQGLGNQPQHF	TGCGCCAGCAGCTTGCAGGGACTTGGCAATCAGCCCCAGCATTTT
-	TRBJ2-7	-	TRBV7-2	CASRPGFRSYEQYF	TGTGCCAGCAGACCAGGGTTCCGCTCCTACGAGCAGTACTTC
-	TRBJ1-2	-	TRBV5-4	CASSSPGGYGYTF	TGTGCCAGCAGCTCTCCCGGGGGATATGGCTACACCTTC
-	TRBJ2-2	-	TRBV11-2	CASSVTGELFF	TGTGCCAGTAGTGTCACCGGGGAGCTGTTTTTT
-	TRBJ1-6	-	TRBV11-2	CASSLEGLKYNSPLHF	TGTGCCAGCAGCTTAGAGGGCCTGAAATATAATTCACCCCTCCACTTT
-	TRBJ2-4	-	TRBV28	CASSLYLETAGQNIQYF	TGTGCCAGCAGTTTATACCTCGAGACTGCAGGGCAAAACATTCAGTACTTC
TRBD1	TRBJ1-6	-	TRBV18	CASSQGQGTSPLHF	TGTGCCAGCTCACAGGGACAGGGGACTTCACCCCTCCACTTT
TRBD1	TRBJ2-3	once	TRBV5-1	CASSWDRHTDTQYF	TGCGCCAGCAGCTGGGACAGGCACACAGATACGCAGTATTTT
TRBD1	TRBJ1-6	-	TRBV24-1	CATSDSTLDRVGPYNSPLHF	TGTGCCACCAGTGATTCCACTCTGGACAGGGTCGGGCCCTATAATTCACCCCTCCACTTT
-	TRBJ2-1	-	TRBV7-8	CASSLVGELSYNEQFF	TGTGCCAGCAGCCTGGTCGGGGAACTTTCCTACAATGAGCAGTTCTTC
TRBD1	TRBJ1-1	-	TRBV6-4	CASSDVQGGEAFF	TGTGCCAGCAGTGACGTTCAGGGGGGTGAAGCTTTCTTT
TRBD1	TRBJ1-2	-	TRBV27	CASVQGAPGGYTF	TGTGCCAGCGTACAGGGGGCTCCGGGTGGCTACACCTTC
TRBD2	TRBJ2-1	-	TRBV14	CASSRAGVEDEQFF	TGTGCCAGCAGCCGAGCGGGAGTTGAAGATGAGCAGTTCTTC
TRBD2	TRBJ2-1	-	TRBV19	CASSIGRENYNEQFF	TGTGCCAGTAGTATAGGGCGGGAGAACTACAATGAGCAGTTCTTC
TRBD2	TRBJ2-5	-	TRBV30	CAWRREAGVETQYF	TGTGCCTGGAGGAGGGAAGCGGGAGTAGAGACCCAGTACTTC
TRBD1	TRBJ1-2	few	TRBV28	CASSLDRGRGYTF	TGTGCCAGCAGTTTGGACAGGGGGCGCGGCTACACCTTC
-	TRBJ2-1	-	TRBV24-1	CATSDVGRGRGEQFF	TGTGCCACCAGTGATGTCGGGAGAGGGAGGGGGGAGCAGTTCTTC
-	TRBJ2-5	-	TRBV19	CATGSGRPLETQYF	TGTGCCACTGGATCCGGCAGGCCCCTTGAGACCCAGTACTTC
TRBD1	TRBJ2-5	-	TRBV29-1	CSVVILWDSALQETQYF	TGCAGCGTTGTCATTTTGTGGGACAGCGCCTTACAAGAGACCCAGTACTTC
-	TRBJ2-3	-	TRBV19	CASSRQASTDTQYF	TGTGCCAGTAGCCGGCAGGCTAGCACAGATACGCAGTATTTT
-	TRBJ2-1	-	TRBV6-5	CASRKGLANEQFF	TGTGCCAGCAGAAAGGGACTCGCCAATGAGCAGTTCTTC
TRBD2	TRBJ2-7	-	TRBV12-3/TRBV12-4	CASSLGTSGEQYF	TGTGCCAGCAGTTTAGGGACTAGCGGCGAGCAGTACTTC
TRBD2	TRBJ2-7	-	TRBV11-2	CASSLGLAGFNTYEQYF	TGTGCCAGCAGCTTGGGCCTAGCGGGATTTAACACCTACGAGCAGTACTTC
TRBD1	TRBJ2-7	-	TRBV5-1	CASSFKQGSYEQYF	TGCGCCAGCAGCTTCAAACAGGGGTCCTACGAGCAGTACTTC
-	TRBJ2-1	-	TRBV28	CASSPIPGLYNEQFF	TGTGCCAGCAGCCCGATCCCGGGACTTTACAATGAGCAGTTCTTC
-	TRBJ1-6	-	TRBV3-1/TRBV3-2	CASSQFYPSSSGNSPLHF	TGTGCCAGCAGCCAATTTTACCCTTCCTCGTCGGGTAATTCACCCCTCCACTTT
TRBD1	TRBJ1-2	-	TRBV5-1	CASSLGQPINYGYTF	TGCGCCAGCAGTTTGGGACAGCCTATAAACTATGGCTACACCTTC
TRBD2	TRBJ2-3	-	TRBV3-1/TRBV3-2	CASSHGLAGPNRGTQYF	TGTGCCAGCAGCCACGGACTAGCGGGACCAAACAGGGGGACGCAGTATTTT
TRBD2	TRBJ2-7	-	TRBV7-9	CASSLAGLAGYEQYF	TGTGCCAGCAGCTTAGCAGGGCTAGCGGGCTACGAGCAGTACTTC
-	TRBJ1-2	-	TRBV3-1/TRBV3-2	CASSLESRDQGYTF	TGTGCCAGCAGCCTAGAGAGCAGGGATCAAGGCTACACCTTC
TRBD1	TRBJ2-3	-	TRBV2	CASRKQGSFTDTQYF	TGTGCCAGCAGGAAACAGGGGTCATTCACAGATACGCAGTATTTT
-	TRBJ1-3	-	TRBV3-1/TRBV3-2	CASSGESGGNTIYF	TGTGCCAGCAGTGGAGAATCGGGTGGAAACACCATATATTTT
TRBD2	TRBJ2-3	-	TRBV28	CASTWTSDTDTQYF	TGTGCCAGCACCTGGACTAGCGACACAGATACGCAGTATTTT
-	TRBJ2-3	once	TRBV7-9	CASSLKGADTQYF	TGTGCCAGCAGCCTTAAAGGGGCAGATACGCAGTATTTT
-	TRBJ1-2	-	TRBV7-9	CASSPPDFYGYTF	TGTGCCAGCAGCCCCCCGGACTTCTATGGCTACACCTTC
-	TRBJ2-7	-	TRBV2	CASSVGQLYEQYF	TGTGCCAGCAGTGTCGGACAGTTGTACGAGCAGTACTTC
TRBD1	TRBJ1-6	few	TRBV7-2	CASSSLGGWASPLHF	TGTGCCAGCAGCTCCCTAGGGGGCTGGGCTTCACCCCTCCACTTT
-	TRBJ2-3	-	TRBV5-1	CASSLTPQAADTQYF	TGCGCCAGCAGTTTAACCCCACAGGCGGCAGATACGCAGTATTTT
TRBD1	TRBJ1-4	-	TRBV28	CASTLSGTGEKLFF	TGTGCCAGCACTTTAAGTGGGACAGGCGAAAAACTGTTTTTT
TRBD2	TRBJ2-7	-	TRBV2	CASSLGSGRSSEQYF	TGTGCCAGCAGTTTGGGAAGCGGGAGGTCTAGCGAGCAGTACTTC
TRBD1	TRBJ1-2	-	TRBV20-1	CSASGEQALGQGANSAHGYTF	TGCAGTGCTAGTGGCGAGCAAGCTTTAGGACAGGGGGCAAACTCTGCGCATGGCTACACCTTC
-	TRBJ1-1	-	TRBV3-1/TRBV3-2	CASAEGEGVPNQAFF	TGTGCCAGCGCCGAGGGAGAGGGGGTACCCAACCAAGCTTTCTTT
TRBD1	TRBJ2-1	-	TRBV5-6	CASSFLRTGQARNEQFF	TGTGCCAGCAGCTTCCTACGTACGGGACAGGCGCGCAATGAGCAGTTCTTC
TRBD2	TRBJ2-1	-	TRBV28	CASSLGVGLAGVNEQFF	TGTGCCAGCAGTTTAGGCGTTGGACTAGCGGGAGTCAATGAGCAGTTCTTC
TRBD2	TRBJ2-7	-	TRBV2	CASSYSGSSYEQYF	TGTGCCAGCAGCTATAGCGGGAGCTCCTACGAGCAGTACTTC
TRBD1	TRBJ2-7	-	TRBV25-1	CASSESGGVPGREQYF	TGTGCCAGCAGTGAATCAGGGGGCGTCCCCGGCCGCGAGCAGTACTTC
-	TRBJ2-5	-	TRBV10-3	CATMGAGETQYF	TGTGCCACCATGGGGGCGGGAGAGACCCAGTACTTC
-	TRBJ2-3	-	TRBV7-3	CASSLTPSASTDTQYF	TGTGCCAGCAGCTTAACCCCTAGCGCTAGCACAGATACGCAGTATTTT
TRBD1	TRBJ1-2	-	TRBV27	CASSLSTGGYYGYTF	TGTGCCAGCAGTTTATCTACAGGGGGCTATTATGGCTACACCTTC
-	TRBJ1-5	-	TRBV2	CASVLGRRDQPQHF	TGTGCCAGCGTCCTCGGCAGGCGGGATCAGCCCCAGCATTTT
TRBD1	TRBJ2-1	-	TRBV11-3	CASSFGTDNEQFF	TGTGCCAGCAGCTTTGGGACAGACAATGAGCAGTTCTTC